These 10 T cell receptor beta chains were all obtained from the same sample, sequenced in a study of blood T cells in healthy people across ages. It was with a sample-barcoded 5' primer and a J-beta primer mix that a second PCR of roughly 6 to 12 cycles was run. TCRdb used MiXCR to reprocess the 5' RACE reads, holding one entry per CDR3 protein. The table has hundreds of thousands of distinct CDR3 sequences, 25% to 30% seen once. Specimen: blood. The receptors here all came from a woman aged 80 or over in good health.

This clonotype is a singleton in its sample. This chain joins TRBV2 and TRBJ2-6; 10 nucleotides agree with TRBD1. V shed 5 bases and J 18 bases; nucleotides not matched to a gene: 4. This CDR3 has 11 amino acids. Germline CDR1 SNHLY, CDR2 FYNNEI. Here the CDR3 DNA reads TGTGCCAGCAGTCGAGACAGGGGGCAGACTTTC. Translating it yields CASSRDRGQTF.

This clonotype was seen more than once but under ten times. The rearrangement joins TRBV7-2 to TRBJ2-2, with TRBD2 matching 8 bases. CDR1 and CDR2 (germline): SGHTA, FQGNSA. This CDR3 region has 15 residues. The ends lost 3 bases at V and 8 bases at J; junction bases unmatched: 8. CDR3 protein: CASSFNSGMLGELFF. For the CDR3, the DNA is TGTGCCAGCAGCTTTAATAGCGGGATGTTGGGGGAGCTGTTTTTT.

This clonotype was picked up many times. The CDR3 loop is CSAIRQGAHQLADYGYTF. In DNA, the CDR3 is TGCAGTGCTATAAGACAGGGGGCGCATCAATTAGCGGACTATGGCTACACCTTC. The chain employs TRBV20-1 and TRBJ1-2; 10 bases map to TRBD1. The germline V gene has CDR1 DFQATT and CDR2 SNEGSKA (reference sequence). The CDR3 spans 18 residues. With 4 bases clipped from V and 3 bases from J, the junction kept 17 bases outside the gene matches.

The chain combines TRBV7-2 with TRBJ2-5; 9 nucleotides agree with TRBD1. CDR1 SGHTA and CDR2 FQGNSA come from the germline V gene. CDR3 length: 15 residues. Germline trimming cut 6 bases from V and 9 bases from J; bases unmatched to any gene: 14. The CDR3 is CASRDSGQGWEAQYF. CDR3 nucleotides: TGTGCCAGCAGGGACAGTGGACAGGGGTGGGAGGCCCAGTACTTC.

This chain joins TRBV18 and TRBJ1-2; D not resolved. The CDR3 runs 13 residues. Trimming shortened V by 0 bases and J by 2 bases, and 4 bases separated the two germline ends. Germline CDR1 KGHSH, CDR2 LQKENI. The CDR3 here is CASSPPENYGYTF. CDR3 DNA: TGTGCCAGCTCACCACCAGAGAACTATGGCTACACCTTC.

This clonotype was seen many times. The V gene is TRBV29-1, the J gene TRBJ2-7; 12 bases map to TRBD1. The CDR3 consists of 14 residues. J lost 7 bases, V lost 2 bases, and 6 bases had no gene match. In germline, CDR1 is SQVTM, CDR2 ANQGSEA. CDR3 amino acids: CSVETGTGGAEQYF. The CDR3 DNA follows: TGCAGCGTTGAAACCGGGACAGGGGGCGCGGAGCAGTACTTC.

This clonotype showed up many times. The V gene is TRBV27, the J gene TRBJ2-3; TRBD1 agrees at 8 bases. V gave up 2 bases and J gave up 1 base; unmatched junction bases: 8. Germline V gives CDR1 MNHEY, CDR2 SMNVEV (reference sequence). The CDR3 runs 17 residues. For the CDR3, the DNA is TGTGCCAGCAGTTTACTATCAGGGGGCGATGGCACAGATACGCAGTATTTT. This gives the protein CASSLLSGGDGTDTQYF.

This clonotype was picked up many times. V and J are TRBV11-2 and TRBJ2-1; D could derive from TRBD1 or TRBD2 (5 bases each). The germline V and J ends were trimmed by 5 bases and 0 bases, with 14 bases remaining between them. This CDR3 spans 16 amino acids. Germline-derived CDR1 and CDR2 are SGHAT and FQNNGV. The CDR3 region is CASSVRDASSYNEQFF. CDR3 DNA sequence: TGTGCCAGCAGCGTCCGGGACGCTAGCTCCTACAATGAGCAGTTCTTC.

This clonotype has at least ten counts. The CDR3 here is CASSQVEVFSDTQYF. In nucleotides, the CDR3 is TGCGCCAGCAGCCAAGTGGAGGTCTTCTCAGATACGCAGTATTTT. This sequence joins TRBV4-1 and TRBJ2-3, with a tentative D call TRBD2 (5 bases). Trimming took 1 base from V and 4 from J, leaving 12 bases between them. The CDR3 is 15 amino acids. Germline V gene sequence: CDR1 MGHRA, CDR2 YSYEKL.

The chain links TRBV5-1 to TRBJ2-7; D is perhaps TRBD1 or TRBD2 (5 bases each). In germline, CDR1 is SGHRS, CDR2 YFSETQ. This CDR3 is built from 13 residues. The V gene lost 6 bases and the J gene lost 2 bases, with 12 bases spanning the gap. For the CDR3, the DNA is TGCGCCAGCAACCGGGACGGAGCCTACGAGCAGTACTTC. Translating it yields CASNRDGAYEQYF.